This T cell receptor beta chain was captured in a study of shared clonotypes between healthy human individuals. All donors were Caucasian adults living in Nashville, Tennessee. CDR3 length equals 16 residues. V was pared by 5 bases and J by 0 bases, with 13 bases between. The germline V gene has CDR1 SGHVS and CDR2 FQNEAQ. Here immunoSEQ multiplex PCR was the method, and the copy in TCRdb shows in-frame clones only, minus some. The data contain roughly 1,000,000 clones, roughly 74% of them singletons. Sequencing was done on a sample of memory CD4+ T cells from PBMCs. Subset reported: CD45RA-negative fraction. The rearrangement joins TRBV7-8 to TRBJ2-2; D is perhaps TRBD1 or TRBD2 (5 bases each). The sequence came from a man in his late teens or twenties in good health. Some clones in this sample may be carry-over from other donors' samples. For the CDR3, the DNA is TGTGCCAGCAGCCCTTGGGACGGATCGAACACCGGGGAGCTGTTTTTT. Encoded protein: CASSPWDGSNTGELFF.